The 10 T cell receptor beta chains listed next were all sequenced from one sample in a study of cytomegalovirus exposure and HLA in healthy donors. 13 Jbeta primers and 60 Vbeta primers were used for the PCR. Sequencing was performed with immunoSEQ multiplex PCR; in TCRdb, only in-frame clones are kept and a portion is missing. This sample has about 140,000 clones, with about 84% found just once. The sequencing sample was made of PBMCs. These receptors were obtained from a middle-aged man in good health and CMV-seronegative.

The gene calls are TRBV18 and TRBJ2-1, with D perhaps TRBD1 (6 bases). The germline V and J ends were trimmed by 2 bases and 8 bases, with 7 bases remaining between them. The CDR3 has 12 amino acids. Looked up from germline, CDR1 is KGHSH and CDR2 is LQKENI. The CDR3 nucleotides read TGTGCCAGCTCACCAGGACAGTATGAGCAGTTCTTC. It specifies CASSPGQYEQFF.

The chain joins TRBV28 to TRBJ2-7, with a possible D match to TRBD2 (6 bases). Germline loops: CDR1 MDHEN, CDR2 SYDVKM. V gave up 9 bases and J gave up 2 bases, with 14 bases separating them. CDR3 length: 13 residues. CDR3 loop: CARAPRETYEQYF. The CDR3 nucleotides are TGTGCCAGGGCGCCGCGGGAAACCTACGAGCAGTACTTC.

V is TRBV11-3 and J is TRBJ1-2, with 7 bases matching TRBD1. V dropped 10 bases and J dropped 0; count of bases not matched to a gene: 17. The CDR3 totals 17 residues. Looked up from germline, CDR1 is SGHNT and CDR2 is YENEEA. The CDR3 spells CANTLSDRLPPNYGYTF. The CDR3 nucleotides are TGTGCCAACACCCTATCGGACAGGCTGCCACCTAACTATGGCTACACCTTC. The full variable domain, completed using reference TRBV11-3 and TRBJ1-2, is EAGVVQSPRYKIIEKKQPVAFWCNPISGHNTLYWYLQNLGQGPELLIRYENEEAVDDSQLPKDRFSAERLKGVDSTLKIQPAELGDSAVYLCANTLSDRLPPNYGYTFGSGTRLTVV.

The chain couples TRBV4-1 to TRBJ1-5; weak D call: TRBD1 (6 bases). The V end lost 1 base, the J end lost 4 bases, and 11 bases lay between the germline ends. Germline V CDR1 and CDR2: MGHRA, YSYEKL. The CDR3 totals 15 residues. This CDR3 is CASSQVGGGNQPQHF. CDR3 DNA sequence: TGCGCCAGCAGCCAAGTAGGGGGTGGGAATCAGCCCCAGCATTTT.

The CDR3 DNA sequence: TGCAGCGTCCAAAGTAGGCAGGGGCGCACCGGGGAGCTGTTTTTT. This codes for CSVQSRQGRTGELFF. V and J are TRBV29-1 and TRBJ2-2, with D perhaps TRBD1 (6 bases). V was clipped by 6 bases and J by 4 bases, with 18 bases between them. Germline V gene data show CDR1 as SQVTM and CDR2 as ANQGSEA. The CDR3 has 15 residues.

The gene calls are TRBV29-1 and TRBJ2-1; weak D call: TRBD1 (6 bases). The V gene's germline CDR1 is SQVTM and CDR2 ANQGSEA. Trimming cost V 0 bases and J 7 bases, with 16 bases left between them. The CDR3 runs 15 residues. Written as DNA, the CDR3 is TGCAGCGTTGAAGACCCTCAGGGGTCCCAAAATGAGCAGTTCTTC. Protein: CSVEDPQGSQNEQFF.

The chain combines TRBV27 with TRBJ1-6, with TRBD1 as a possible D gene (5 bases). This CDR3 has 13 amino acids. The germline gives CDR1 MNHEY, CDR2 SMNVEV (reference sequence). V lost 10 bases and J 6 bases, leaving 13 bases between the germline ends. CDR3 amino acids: CATAWGSNSPLHF. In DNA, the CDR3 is TGTGCCACAGCCTGGGGCAGTAATTCACCCCTCCACTTT.

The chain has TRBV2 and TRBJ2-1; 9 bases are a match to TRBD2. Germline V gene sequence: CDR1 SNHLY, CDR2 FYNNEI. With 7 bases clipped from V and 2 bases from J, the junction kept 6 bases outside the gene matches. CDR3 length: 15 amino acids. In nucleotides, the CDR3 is TGTGCCAGCACCCTGACTAGCGGAACCTACAATGAGCAGTTCTTC. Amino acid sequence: CASTLTSGTYNEQFF.

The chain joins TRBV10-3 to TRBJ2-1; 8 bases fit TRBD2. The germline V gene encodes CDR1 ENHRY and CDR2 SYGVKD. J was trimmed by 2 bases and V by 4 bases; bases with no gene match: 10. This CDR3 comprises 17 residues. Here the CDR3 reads CAISGLGERGTYNEQFF. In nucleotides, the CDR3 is TGTGCCATCAGTGGGTTAGGTGAGCGGGGGACCTACAATGAGCAGTTCTTC.

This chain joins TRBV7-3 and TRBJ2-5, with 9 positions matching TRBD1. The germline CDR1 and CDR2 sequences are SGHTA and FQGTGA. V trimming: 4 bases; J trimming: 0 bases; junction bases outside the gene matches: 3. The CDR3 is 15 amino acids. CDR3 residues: CASSSGTGYQETQYF. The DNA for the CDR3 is TGTGCCAGCAGCTCTGGGACAGGGTACCAAGAGACCCAGTACTTC.